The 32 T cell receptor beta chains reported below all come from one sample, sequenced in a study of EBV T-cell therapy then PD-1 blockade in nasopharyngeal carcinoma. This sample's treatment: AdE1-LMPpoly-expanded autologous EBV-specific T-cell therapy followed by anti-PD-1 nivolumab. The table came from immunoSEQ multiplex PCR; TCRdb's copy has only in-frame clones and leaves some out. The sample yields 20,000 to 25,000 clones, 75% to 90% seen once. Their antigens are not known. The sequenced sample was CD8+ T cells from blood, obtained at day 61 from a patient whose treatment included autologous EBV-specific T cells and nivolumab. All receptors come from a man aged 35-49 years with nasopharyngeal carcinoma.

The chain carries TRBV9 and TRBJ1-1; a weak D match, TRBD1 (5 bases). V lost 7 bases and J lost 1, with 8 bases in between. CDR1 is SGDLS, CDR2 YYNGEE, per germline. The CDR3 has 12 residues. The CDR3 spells CASGGTNTEAFF. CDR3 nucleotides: TGTGCCAGCGGTGGGACGAACACTGAAGCTTTCTTT.

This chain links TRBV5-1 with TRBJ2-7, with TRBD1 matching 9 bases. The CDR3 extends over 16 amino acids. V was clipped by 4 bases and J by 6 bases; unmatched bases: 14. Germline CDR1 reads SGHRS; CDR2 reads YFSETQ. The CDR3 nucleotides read TGCGCCAGCAGCCTCGATTGGACAGGGGCAACGGGCGAGCAGTACTTC. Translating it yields CASSLDWTGATGEQYF.

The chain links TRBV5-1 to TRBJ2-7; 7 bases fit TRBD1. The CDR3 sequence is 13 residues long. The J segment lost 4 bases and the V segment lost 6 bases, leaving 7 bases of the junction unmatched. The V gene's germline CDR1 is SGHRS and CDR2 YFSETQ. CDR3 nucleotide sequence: TGCGCCAGCACCCTTAACAGGGGTTACGAGCAGTACTTC. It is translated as CASTLNRGYEQYF.

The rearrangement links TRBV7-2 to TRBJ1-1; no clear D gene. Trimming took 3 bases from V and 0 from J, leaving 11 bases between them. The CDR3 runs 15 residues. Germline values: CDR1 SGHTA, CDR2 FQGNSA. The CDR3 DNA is TGTGCCAGCAGCTTTGAGATTTTTTTGAACACTGAAGCTTTCTTT. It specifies CASSFEIFLNTEAFF. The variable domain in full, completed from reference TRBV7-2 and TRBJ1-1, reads GAGVSQSPSNKVTEKGKDVELRCDPISGHTALYWYRQSLGQGLEFLIYFQGNSAPDKSGLPSDRFSAERTGGSVSTLTIQRTQQEDSAVYLCASSFEIFLNTEAFFGQGTRLTVV.

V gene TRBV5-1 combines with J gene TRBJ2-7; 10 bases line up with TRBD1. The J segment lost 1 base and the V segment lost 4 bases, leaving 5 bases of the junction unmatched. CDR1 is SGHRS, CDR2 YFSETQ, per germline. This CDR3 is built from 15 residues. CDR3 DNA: TGCGCCAGCAGCGTGACAGGGGGCGATTCCTACGAGCAGTACTTC. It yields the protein CASSVTGGDSYEQYF.

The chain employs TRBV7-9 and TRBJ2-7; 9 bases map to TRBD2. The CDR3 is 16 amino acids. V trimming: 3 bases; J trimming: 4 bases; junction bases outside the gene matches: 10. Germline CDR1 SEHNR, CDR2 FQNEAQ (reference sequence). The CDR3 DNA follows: TGTGCCAGCAGCTTGCCTAGCGGGGACACATATTACGAGCAGTACTTC. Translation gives CASSLPSGDTYYEQYF. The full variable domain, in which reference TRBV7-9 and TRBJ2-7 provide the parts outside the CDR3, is DTGVSQNPRHKITKRGQNVTFRCDPISEHNRLYWYRQTLGQGPEFLTYFQNEAQLEKSRLLSDRFSAERPKGSFSTLEIQRTEQGDSAMYLCASSLPSGDTYYEQYFGPGTRLTVT.

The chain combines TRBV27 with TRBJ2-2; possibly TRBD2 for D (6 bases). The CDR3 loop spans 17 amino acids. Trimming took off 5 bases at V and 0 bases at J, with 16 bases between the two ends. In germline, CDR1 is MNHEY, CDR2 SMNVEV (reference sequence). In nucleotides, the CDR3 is TGTGCCAGCAGTCCCCGGGCAGGGACTGCGAACACCGGGGAGCTGTTTTTT. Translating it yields CASSPRAGTANTGELFF.

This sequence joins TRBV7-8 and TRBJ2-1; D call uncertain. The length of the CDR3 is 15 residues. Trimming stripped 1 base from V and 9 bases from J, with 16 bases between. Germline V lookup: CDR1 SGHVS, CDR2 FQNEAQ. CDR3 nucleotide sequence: TGTGCCAGCAGCTTAGATCAAACTGCGGCGGTTGAGCAGTTCTTC. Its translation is CASSLDQTAAVEQFF.

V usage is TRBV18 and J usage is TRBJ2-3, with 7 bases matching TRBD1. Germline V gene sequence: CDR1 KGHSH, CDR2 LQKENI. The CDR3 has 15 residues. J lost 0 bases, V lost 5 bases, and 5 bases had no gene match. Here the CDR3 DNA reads TGTGCCAGCTCAGCCGGACAGGCTAGCACAGATACGCAGTATTTT. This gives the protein CASSAGQASTDTQYF.

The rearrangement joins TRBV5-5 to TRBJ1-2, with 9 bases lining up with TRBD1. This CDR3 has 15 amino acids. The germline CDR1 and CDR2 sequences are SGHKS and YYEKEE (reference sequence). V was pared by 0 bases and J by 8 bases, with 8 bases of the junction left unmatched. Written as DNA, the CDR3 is TGTGCCAGCAGCTTGGGGGAACACAGGGGGCAGGGCTACACCTTC. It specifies CASSLGEHRGQGYTF.

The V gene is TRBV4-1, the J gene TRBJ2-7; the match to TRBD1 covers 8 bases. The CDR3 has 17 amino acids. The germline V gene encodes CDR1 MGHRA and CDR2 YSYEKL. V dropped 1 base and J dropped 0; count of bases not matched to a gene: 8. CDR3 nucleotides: TGCGCCAGCAGCCAAGGCACCTGGACAGGGAGCTCCTACGAGCAGTACTTC. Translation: CASSQGTWTGSSYEQYF.

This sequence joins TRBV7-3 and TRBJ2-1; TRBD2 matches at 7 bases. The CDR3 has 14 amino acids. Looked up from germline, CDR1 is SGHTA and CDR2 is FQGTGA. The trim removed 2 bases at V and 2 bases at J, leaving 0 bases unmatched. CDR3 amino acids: CASSLAGAYNEQFF. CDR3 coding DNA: TGTGCCAGCAGCTTAGCGGGGGCCTACAATGAGCAGTTCTTC.

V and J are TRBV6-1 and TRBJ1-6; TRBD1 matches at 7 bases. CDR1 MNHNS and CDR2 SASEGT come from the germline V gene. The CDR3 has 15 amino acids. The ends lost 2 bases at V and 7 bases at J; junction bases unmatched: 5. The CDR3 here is CASSENPGGNSPLHF. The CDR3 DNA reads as TGTGCCAGCAGTGAAAACCCAGGGGGGAATTCACCCCTCCACTTT.

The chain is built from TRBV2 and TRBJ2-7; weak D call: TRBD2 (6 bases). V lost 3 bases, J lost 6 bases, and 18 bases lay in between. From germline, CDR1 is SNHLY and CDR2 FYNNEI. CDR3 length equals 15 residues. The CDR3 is CASSDHHAGTSEQYF. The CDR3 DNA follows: TGTGCCAGCAGTGACCATCATGCGGGGACTTCCGAGCAGTACTTC.

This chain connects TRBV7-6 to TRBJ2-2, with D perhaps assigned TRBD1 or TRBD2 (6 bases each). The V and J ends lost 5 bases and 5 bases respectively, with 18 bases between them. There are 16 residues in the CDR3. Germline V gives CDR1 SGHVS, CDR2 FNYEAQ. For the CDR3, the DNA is TGTGCCAGCAGCCCCGCCCCGGGGGCTGGAACCGGGGAGCTGTTTTTT. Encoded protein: CASSPAPGAGTGELFF.

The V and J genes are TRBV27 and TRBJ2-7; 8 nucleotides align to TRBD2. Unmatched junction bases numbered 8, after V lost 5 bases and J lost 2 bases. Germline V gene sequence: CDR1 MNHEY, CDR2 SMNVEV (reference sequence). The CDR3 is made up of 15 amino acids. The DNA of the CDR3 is TGTGCCAGCAGTCCCATAGCGGGGTTACCCTACGAGCAGTACTTC. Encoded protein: CASSPIAGLPYEQYF.

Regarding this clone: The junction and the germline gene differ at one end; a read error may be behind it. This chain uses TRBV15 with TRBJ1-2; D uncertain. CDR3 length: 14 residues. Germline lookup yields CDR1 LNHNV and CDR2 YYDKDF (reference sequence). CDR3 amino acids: CATSRDRSSPLAFF. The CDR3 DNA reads TGTGCCACCAGCAGAGATAGGTCCAGCCCACTCGCCTTCTTC.

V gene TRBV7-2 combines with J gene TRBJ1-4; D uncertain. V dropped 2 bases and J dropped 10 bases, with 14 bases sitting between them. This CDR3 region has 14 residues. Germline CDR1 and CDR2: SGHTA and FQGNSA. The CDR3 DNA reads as TGTGCCAGCAGCTTAAGGGCCTACGATGGAAAACTGTTTTTT. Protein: CASSLRAYDGKLFF.

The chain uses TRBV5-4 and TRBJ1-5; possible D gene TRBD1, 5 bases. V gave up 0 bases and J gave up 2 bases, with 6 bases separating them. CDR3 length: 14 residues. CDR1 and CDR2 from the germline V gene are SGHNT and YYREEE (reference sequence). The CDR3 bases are TGTGCCAGCAGCTTGGCGGGGGGCAATCAGCCCCAGCATTTT. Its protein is CASSLAGGNQPQHF.

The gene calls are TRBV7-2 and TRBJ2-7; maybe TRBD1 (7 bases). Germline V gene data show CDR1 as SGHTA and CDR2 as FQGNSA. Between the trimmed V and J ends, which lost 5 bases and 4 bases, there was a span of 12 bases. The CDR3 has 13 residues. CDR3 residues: CASSAGQRYEQYF. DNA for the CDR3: TGTGCCAGCAGCGCGGGACAGAGATACGAGCAGTACTTC.

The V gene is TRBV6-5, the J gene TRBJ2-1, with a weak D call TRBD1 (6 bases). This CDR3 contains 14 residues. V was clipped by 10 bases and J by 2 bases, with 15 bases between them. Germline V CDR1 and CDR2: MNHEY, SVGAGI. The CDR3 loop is CAKSQGRAYNEQFF. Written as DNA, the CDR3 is TGTGCCAAATCACAGGGTCGGGCCTACAATGAGCAGTTCTTC.

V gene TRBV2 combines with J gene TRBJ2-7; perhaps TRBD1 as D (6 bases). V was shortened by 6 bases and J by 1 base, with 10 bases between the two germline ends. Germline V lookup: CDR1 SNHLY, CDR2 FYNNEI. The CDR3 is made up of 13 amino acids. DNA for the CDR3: TGTGCCAGCAGGTTCGACAGGTCCTACGAGCAGTACTTC. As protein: CASRFDRSYEQYF.

The CDR3: CASSFSRVTGYTF. CDR3 DNA sequence: TGTGCCAGCAGTTTTTCCCGGGTCACGGGCTACACCTTC. The chain is built from TRBV12-3 or TRBV12-4 and TRBJ1-2; D uncertain. This CDR3 contains 13 residues. Trimming pared 3 bases from V and 8 bases from J, leaving 13 bases between.

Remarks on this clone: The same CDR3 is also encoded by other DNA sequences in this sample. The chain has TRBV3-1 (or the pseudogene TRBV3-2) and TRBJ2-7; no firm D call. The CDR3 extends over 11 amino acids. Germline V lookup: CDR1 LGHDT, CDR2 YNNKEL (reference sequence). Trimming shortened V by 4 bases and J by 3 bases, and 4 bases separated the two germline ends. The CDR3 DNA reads TGTGCCAGCAGCCGGGACTACGAGCAGTACTTC. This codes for CASSRDYEQYF.

The CDR3 bases are TGTGCCAGCAGCTTAGGGCTCGTCCTAACCGGGGAGCTGTTTTTT. Amino acids: CASSLGLVLTGELFF. The rearrangement joins TRBV13 to TRBJ2-2; D is uncertain. The CDR3 is 15 amino acids. The germline gives CDR1 PRHDT, CDR2 FYEKMQ (reference sequence). The V end lost 0 bases, the J end lost 5 bases, and 10 bases lay between the germline ends.

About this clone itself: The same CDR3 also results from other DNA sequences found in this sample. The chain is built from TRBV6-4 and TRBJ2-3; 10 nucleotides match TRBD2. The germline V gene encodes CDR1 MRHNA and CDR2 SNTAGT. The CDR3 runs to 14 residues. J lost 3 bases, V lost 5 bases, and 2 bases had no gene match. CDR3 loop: CASSSGGATDTQYF. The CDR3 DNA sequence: TGTGCCAGCAGTAGCGGGGGGGCAACAGATACGCAGTATTTT.

The CDR3 loop reads CASSEVVGEQFF. The CDR3 DNA reads TGTGCCAGCAGTGAAGTGGTCGGTGAGCAGTTCTTC. V usage is TRBV2 and J usage is TRBJ2-1; unclear D gene. Germline assignment: CDR1 SNHLY and CDR2 FYNNEI. The CDR3 totals 12 residues. Trimming shortened V by 1 base and J by 9 bases, and 7 bases separated the two germline ends.

CDR3 sequence reads: CSALEEKLFF. The CDR3 DNA sequence: TGCAGTGCCCTTGAGGAAAAACTGTTTTTT. This chain uses TRBV20-1 with TRBJ1-4; no clear D gene. V was shortened by 6 bases and J by 8 bases, with 7 bases between the two germline ends. The CDR3 contains 10 residues. Looked up from germline, CDR1 is DFQATT and CDR2 is SNEGSKA (reference sequence).

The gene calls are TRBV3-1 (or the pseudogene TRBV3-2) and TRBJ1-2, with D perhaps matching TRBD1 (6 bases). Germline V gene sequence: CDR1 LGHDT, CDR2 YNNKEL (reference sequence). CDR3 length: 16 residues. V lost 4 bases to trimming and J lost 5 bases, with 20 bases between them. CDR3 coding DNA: TGTGCCAGCAGCCGCCCTGGAGGGGGGTTAAAGTATGGCTACACCTTC. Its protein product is CASSRPGGGLKYGYTF.

In DNA, the CDR3 is TGTGCCAGCAGCTTAGCGGGGAGCTACAATGAGCAGTTCTTC. Translated: CASSLAGSYNEQFF. V usage is TRBV7-9 and J usage is TRBJ2-1; D possibly corresponds to TRBD2 (5 bases). CDR1 is SEHNR, CDR2 FQNEAQ, per germline (reference sequence). The CDR3 is made up of 14 amino acids. V was shortened by 0 bases and J by 3 bases, with 6 bases between the two germline ends.

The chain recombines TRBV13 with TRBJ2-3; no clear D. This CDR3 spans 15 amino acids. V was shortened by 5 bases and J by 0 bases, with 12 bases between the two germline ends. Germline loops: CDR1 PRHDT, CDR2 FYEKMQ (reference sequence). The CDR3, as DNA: TGTGCCAGCAGCAACAGCGTTTTTAGCACAGATACGCAGTATTTT. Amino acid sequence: CASSNSVFSTDTQYF.

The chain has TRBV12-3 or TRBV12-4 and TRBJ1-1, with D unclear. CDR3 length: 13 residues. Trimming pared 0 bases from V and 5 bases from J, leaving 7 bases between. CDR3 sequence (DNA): TGTGCCAGCAGTTTAGCGTTCCCAACTGAAGCTTTCTTT. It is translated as CASSLAFPTEAFF.